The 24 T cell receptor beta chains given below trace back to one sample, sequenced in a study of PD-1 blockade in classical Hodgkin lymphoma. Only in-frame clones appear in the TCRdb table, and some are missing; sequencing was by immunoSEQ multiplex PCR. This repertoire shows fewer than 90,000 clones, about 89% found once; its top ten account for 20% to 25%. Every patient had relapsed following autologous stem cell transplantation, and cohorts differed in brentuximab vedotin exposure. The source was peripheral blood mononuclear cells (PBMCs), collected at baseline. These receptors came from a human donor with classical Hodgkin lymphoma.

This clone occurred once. The chain's CDR3 is CASSSGQGYEKLFF. For the CDR3, the DNA is TGTGCCAGCAGTTCCGGACAGGGGTATGAAAAACTGTTTTTT. V and J are TRBV27 and TRBJ1-4, with 9 bases that match TRBD1. Trimming removed 4 bases from V and 6 bases from J; junction bases left unmatched: 3. The CDR3 is made up of 14 amino acids. Germline CDR1 and CDR2: MNHEY and SMNVEV (reference sequence).

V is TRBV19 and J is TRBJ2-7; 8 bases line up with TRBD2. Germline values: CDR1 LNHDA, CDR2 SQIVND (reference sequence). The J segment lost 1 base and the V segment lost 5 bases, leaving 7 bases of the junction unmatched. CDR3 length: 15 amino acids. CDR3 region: CASSQSGSPSYEQYF. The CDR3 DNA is TGTGCCAGTAGTCAAAGCGGGAGTCCTTCCTACGAGCAGTACTTC.

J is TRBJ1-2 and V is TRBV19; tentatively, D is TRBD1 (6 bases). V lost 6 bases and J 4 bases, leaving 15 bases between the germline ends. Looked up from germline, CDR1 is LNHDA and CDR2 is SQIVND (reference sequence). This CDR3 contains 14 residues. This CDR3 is CASSLTGQLYGYTF. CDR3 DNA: TGTGCCAGTAGCCTCACGGGACAACTCTATGGCTACACCTTC.

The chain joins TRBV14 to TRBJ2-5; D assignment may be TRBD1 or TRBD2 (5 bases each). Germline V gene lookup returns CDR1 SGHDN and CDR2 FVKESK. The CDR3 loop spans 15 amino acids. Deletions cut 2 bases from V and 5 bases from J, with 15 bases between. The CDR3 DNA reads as TGTGCCAGCAGCCAAATAGGACGGGGCGGGGAGACCCAGTACTTC. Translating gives CASSQIGRGGETQYF. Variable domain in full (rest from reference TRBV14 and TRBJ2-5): EAGVTQFPSHSVIEKGQTVTLRCDPISGHDNLYWYRRVMGKEIKFLLHFVKESKQDESGMPNNRFLAERTGGTYSTLKVQPAELEDSGVYFCASSQIGRGGETQYFGPGTRLLVL.

CDR3: CASSIVWGNTGELFF. Here the CDR3 DNA reads TGTGCCAGTAGTATAGTCTGGGGGAACACCGGGGAGCTGTTTTTT. The rearrangement uses TRBV19 and TRBJ2-2; D call uncertain. The CDR3 consists of 15 residues. V gave up 1 base and J gave up 1 base, with 7 bases separating them. The germline V gene has CDR1 LNHDA and CDR2 SQIVND (reference sequence).

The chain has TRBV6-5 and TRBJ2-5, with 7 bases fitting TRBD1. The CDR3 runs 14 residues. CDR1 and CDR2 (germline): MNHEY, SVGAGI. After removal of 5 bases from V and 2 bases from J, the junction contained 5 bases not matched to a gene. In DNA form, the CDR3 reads TGTGCCAGCAGTCACCCGACAGGGCAAGAGACCCAGTACTTC. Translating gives CASSHPTGQETQYF.

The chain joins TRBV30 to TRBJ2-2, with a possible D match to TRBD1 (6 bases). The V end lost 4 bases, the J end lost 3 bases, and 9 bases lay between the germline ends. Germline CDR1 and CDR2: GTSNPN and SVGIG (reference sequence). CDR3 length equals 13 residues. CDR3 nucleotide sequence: TGTGCCTGGAACGGACAGTACACCGGGGAGCTGTTTTTT. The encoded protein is CAWNGQYTGELFF.

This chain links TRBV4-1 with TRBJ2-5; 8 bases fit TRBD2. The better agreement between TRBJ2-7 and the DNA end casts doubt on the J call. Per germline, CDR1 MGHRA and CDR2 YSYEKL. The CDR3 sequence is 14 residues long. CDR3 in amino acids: CASSLPGGSYEQYF. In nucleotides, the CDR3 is TGCGCCAGCAGCCTGCCGGGGGGGAGCTACGAGCAGTACTTC.

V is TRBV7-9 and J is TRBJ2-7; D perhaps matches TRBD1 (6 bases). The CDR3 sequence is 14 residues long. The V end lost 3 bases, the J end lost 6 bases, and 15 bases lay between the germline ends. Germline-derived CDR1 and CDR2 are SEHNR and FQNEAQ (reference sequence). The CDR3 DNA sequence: TGTGCCAGCAGCTTGGAAACAGGGCTCTCCGAGCAGTACTTC. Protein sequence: CASSLETGLSEQYF. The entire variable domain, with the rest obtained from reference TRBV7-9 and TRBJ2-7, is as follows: DTGVSQNPRHKITKRGQNVTFRCDPISEHNRLYWYRQTLGQGPEFLTYFQNEAQLEKSRLLSDRFSAERPKGSFSTLEIQRTEQGDSAMYLCASSLETGLSEQYFGPGTRLTVT.

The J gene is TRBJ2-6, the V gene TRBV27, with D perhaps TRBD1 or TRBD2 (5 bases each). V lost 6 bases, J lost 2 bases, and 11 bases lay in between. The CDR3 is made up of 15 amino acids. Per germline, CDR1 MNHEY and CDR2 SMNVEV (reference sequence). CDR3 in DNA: TGTGCCAGCAGATCCGGGGCTGCTGGGGCCAACGTCCTGACTTTC. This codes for CASRSGAAGANVLTF. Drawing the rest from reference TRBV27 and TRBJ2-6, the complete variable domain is EAQVTQNPRYLITVTGKKLTVTCSQNMNHEYMSWYRQDPGLGLRQIYYSMNVEVTDKGDVPEGYKVSRKEKRNFPLILESPSPNQTSLYFCASRSGAAGANVLTFGAGSRLTVL.

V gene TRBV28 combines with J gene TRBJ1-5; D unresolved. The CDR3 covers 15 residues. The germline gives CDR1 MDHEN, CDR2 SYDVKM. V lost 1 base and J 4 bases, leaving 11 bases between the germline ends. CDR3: CASSLLEGSNQPQHF. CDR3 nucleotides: TGTGCCAGCAGTTTATTAGAGGGTTCTAATCAGCCCCAGCATTTT.

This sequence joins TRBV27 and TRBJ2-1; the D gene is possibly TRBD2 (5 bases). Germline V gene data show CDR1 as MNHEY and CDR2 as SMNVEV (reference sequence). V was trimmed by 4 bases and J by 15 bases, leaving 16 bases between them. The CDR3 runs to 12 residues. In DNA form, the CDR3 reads TGTGCCAGCAGTTCAATTTCGGGGTATCTGTTCTTC. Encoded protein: CASSSISGYLFF.

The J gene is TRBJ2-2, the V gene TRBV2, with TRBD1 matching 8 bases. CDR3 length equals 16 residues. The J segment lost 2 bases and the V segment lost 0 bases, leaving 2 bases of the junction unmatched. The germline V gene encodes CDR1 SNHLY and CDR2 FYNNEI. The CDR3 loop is CASSEATGVNTGELFF. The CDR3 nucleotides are TGTGCCAGCAGTGAAGCGACAGGGGTCAACACCGGGGAGCTGTTTTTT.

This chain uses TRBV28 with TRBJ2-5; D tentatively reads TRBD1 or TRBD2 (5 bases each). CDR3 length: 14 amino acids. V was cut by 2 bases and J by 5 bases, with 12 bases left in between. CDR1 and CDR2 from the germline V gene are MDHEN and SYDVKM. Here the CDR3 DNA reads TGTGCCAGCAGTTTAGAGGGGATAACTGAGACCCAGTACTTC. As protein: CASSLEGITETQYF.

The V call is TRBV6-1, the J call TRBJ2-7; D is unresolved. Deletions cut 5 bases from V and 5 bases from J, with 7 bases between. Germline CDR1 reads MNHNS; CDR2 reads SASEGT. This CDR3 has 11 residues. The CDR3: CASSSLNEQYF. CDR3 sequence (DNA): TGTGCCAGCAGTTCCTTGAACGAGCAGTACTTC.

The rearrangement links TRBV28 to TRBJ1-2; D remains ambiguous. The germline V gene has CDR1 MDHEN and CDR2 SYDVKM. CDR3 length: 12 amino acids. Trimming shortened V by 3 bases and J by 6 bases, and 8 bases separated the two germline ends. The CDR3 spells CASSLRVHGYTF. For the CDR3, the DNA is TGTGCCAGCAGTTTGAGGGTGCATGGCTACACCTTC.

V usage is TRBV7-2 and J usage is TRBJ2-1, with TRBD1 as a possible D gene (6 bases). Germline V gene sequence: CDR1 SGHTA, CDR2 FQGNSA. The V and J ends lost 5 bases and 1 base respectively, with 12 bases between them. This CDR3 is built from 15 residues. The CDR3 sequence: CASSPTRGSYNEQFF. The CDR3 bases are TGTGCCAGCAGCCCCACGAGGGGGTCCTACAATGAGCAGTTCTTC.

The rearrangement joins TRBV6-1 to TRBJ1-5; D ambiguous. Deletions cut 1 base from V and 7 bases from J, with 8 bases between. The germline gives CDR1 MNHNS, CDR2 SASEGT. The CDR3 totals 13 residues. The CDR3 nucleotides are TGTGCCAGCAGTGAAGGGAGGGCCCAGCCCCAGCATTTT. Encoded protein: CASSEGRAQPQHF.

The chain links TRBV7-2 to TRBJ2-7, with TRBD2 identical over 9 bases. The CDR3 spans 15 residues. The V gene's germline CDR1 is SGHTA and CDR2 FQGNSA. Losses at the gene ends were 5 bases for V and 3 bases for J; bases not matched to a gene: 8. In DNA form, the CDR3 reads TGTGCCAGCAGCCTCACGACTAGCGGAATCTACGAGCAGTACTTC. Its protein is CASSLTTSGIYEQYF. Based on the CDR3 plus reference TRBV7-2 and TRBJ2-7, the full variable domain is GAGVSQSPSNKVTEKGKDVELRCDPISGHTALYWYRQSLGQGLEFLIYFQGNSAPDKSGLPSDRFSAERTGGSVSTLTIQRTQQEDSAVYLCASSLTTSGIYEQYFGPGTRLTVT.

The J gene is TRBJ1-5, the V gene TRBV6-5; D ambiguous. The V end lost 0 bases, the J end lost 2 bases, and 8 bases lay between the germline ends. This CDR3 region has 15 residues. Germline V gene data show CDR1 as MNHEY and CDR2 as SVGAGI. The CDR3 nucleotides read TGTGCCAGCAGTTACTCGTGGGATGGCAATCAGCCCCAGCATTTT. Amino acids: CASSYSWDGNQPQHF.

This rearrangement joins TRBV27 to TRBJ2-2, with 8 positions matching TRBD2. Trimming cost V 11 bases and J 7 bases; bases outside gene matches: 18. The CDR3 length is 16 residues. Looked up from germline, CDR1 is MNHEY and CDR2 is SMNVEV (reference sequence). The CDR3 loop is CASQPPAGVGSGELFF. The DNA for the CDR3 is TGTGCCTCTCAACCCCCAGCGGGAGTTGGTAGCGGGGAGCTGTTTTTT.

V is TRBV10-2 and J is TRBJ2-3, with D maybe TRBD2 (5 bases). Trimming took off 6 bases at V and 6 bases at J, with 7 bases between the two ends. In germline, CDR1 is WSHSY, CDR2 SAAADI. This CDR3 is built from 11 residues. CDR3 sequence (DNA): TGCGCCAGCAGGGACTGGGATACGCAGTATTTT. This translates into CASRDWDTQYF.

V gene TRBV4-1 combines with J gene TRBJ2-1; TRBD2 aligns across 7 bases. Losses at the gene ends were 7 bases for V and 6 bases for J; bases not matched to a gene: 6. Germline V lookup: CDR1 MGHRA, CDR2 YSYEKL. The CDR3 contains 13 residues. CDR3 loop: CASIGEGLNEQFF. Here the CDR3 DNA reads TGCGCCAGCATAGGGGAGGGCCTCAATGAGCAGTTCTTC.

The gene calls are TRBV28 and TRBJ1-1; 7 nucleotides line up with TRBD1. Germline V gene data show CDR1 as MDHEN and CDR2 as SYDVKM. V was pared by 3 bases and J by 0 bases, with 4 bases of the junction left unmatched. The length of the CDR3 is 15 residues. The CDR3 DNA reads TGTGCCAGCAGTTTTCCACAGGGGATGAACACTGAAGCTTTCTTT. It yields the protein CASSFPQGMNTEAFF.